The rows below give T cell receptor beta chains drawn from one sample of a study of T-cell memory formation after mild COVID-19. TCRdb itself ran the 5' RACE reads through MiXCR, one entry per CDR3 protein. The sample records 240,000 or so distinct CDR3 sequences, approximately 10% being singletons. The source material was PBMCs or a T cell subset sorted from them (not recorded which). All receptors derive from a man between 18 and 29 years old who had mild COVID-19 (a few samples of this study predate the infection). Cell type and time point are not known. The CDR3 runs from the conserved cysteine through the conserved F or W. Fields, in order: D gene, clone size, V gene, J gene, CDR3 protein, CDR3 DNA. D genes are given only for firm matches. The listing skips clone size in some rows; elsewhere it reads once, few, many or a size class.

.,few,TRBV20-1,TRBJ2-5,CSAQRGVKIGETQYF,TGCAGTGCCCAGAGGGGAGTCAAGATTGGAGAGACCCAGTACTTC
.,few,TRBV5-1,TRBJ2-5,CASSRPGYQETQYF,TGCGCCAGCAGCCGCCCTGGGTACCAAGAGACCCAGTACTTC
.,.,TRBV7-9,TRBJ1-3,CASSPGTMAGNTIYF,TGTGCCAGCAGCCCCGGGACGATGGCTGGAAACACCATATATTTT
.,.,TRBV7-9,TRBJ2-3,CASSGIRGVDTQYF,TGTGCCAGCAGCGGCATAAGGGGGGTAGATACGCAGTATTTT
.,many,TRBV6-2/TRBV6-3,TRBJ1-1,CASTDTAMNTEAFF,TGTGCCAGCACCGACACCGCCATGAACACTGAAGCTTTCTTT
.,few,TRBV7-9,TRBJ1-1,CASSLMAAPTEAFF,TGTGCCAGCAGCTTAATGGCTGCCCCCACTGAAGCTTTCTTT
.,few,TRBV7-2,TRBJ1-1,CASSLSAAPGSPEAFF,TGTGCCAGCAGCTTAAGTGCAGCCCCCGGATCCCCTGAAGCTTTCTTT
.,few,TRBV7-2,TRBJ2-7,CASSFGLIYEQYF,TGTGCCAGCAGCTTCGGCTTGATTTACGAGCAGTACTTC
TRBD1,many,TRBV5-1,TRBJ2-4,CASSLEGQGNIQYF,TGCGCCAGCAGCTTGGAGGGACAGGGTAACATTCAGTACTTC
TRBD1,.,TRBV5-5,TRBJ2-7,CASRFAPGGSYEQYF,TGTGCCAGCAGATTTGCACCAGGGGGCTCCTACGAGCAGTACTTC
.,few,TRBV5-5,TRBJ2-7,CASSLVGHEQYF,TGTGCCAGCAGCTTGGTCGGGCACGAGCAGTACTTC
.,many,TRBV7-2,TRBJ1-1,CASSQGTANTEAFF,TGTGCCAGCAGCCAGGGGACGGCGAACACTGAAGCTTTCTTT
.,.,TRBV6-9,TRBJ2-5,CASSTPRQGGGETQYF,TGTGCCAGCAGTACCCCCCGACAGGGCGGGGGAGAGACCCAGTACTTC
TRBD1,.,TRBV4-3,TRBJ2-6,CASSQRQGSGANVLTF,TGCGCCAGCAGCCAACGACAGGGCTCTGGGGCCAACGTCCTGACTTTC
.,few,TRBV4-1,TRBJ2-2,CASSQYSLVRQFITGELFF,TGCGCCAGCAGCCAATATTCACTAGTCCGACAGTTTATCACCGGGGAGCTGTTTTTT
.,.,TRBV27,TRBJ1-5,CASSLSGYRPQHF,TGTGCCAGCAGTTTATCCGGGTACAGGCCCCAGCATTTT
.,many,TRBV12-3/TRBV12-4,TRBJ1-2,CASSFSAPGADGGFNGYTF,TGTGCCAGCAGTTTCTCAGCTCCGGGGGCTGACGGGGGTTTTAATGGCTACACCTTC
TRBD1,.,TRBV7-9,TRBJ1-2,CASSPRDRVNNYGYTF,TGTGCCAGCAGCCCCCGGGACAGGGTAAATAACTATGGCTACACCTTC
.,few,TRBV7-2,TRBJ2-5,CASSFGPTPGETQYF,TGTGCCAGCAGCTTCGGACCTACGCCAGGAGAGACCCAGTACTTC
TRBD1,few,TRBV5-4,TRBJ2-6,CASNNLGQGSSGANVLTF,TGTGCCAGCAACAACCTGGGACAGGGTAGCTCTGGGGCCAACGTCCTGACTTTC
.,many,TRBV11-2,TRBJ2-2,CASSLGGGTGELFF,TGTGCCAGCAGCTTAGGGGGTGGCACCGGGGAGCTGTTTTTT
.,.,TRBV12-3/TRBV12-4,TRBJ2-2,CASSYLGATGELFF,TGTGCCAGCAGCTACCTAGGGGCCACCGGGGAGCTGTTTTTT
.,many,TRBV12-3/TRBV12-4,TRBJ1-1,CASSLTGEPEAFF,TGTGCCAGCAGTTTGACGGGGGAGCCTGAAGCTTTCTTT
TRBD1,.,TRBV27,TRBJ1-3,CASRRTGAGNTIYF,TGTGCCAGCAGACGAACAGGGGCTGGAAACACCATATATTTT
.,many,TRBV5-5,TRBJ2-7,CASSLRDAPHHEQYF,TGTGCCAGCAGCCTCAGGGACGCCCCCCACCACGAGCAGTACTTC
.,.,TRBV4-1,TRBJ2-3,CASSPRQTVTDTQYF,TGCGCCAGCAGCCCCCGACAGACCGTCACGGATACGCAGTATTTT
.,many,TRBV12-3/TRBV12-4,TRBJ1-1,CASSFPHAGDTEAFF,TGTGCCAGCAGTTTCCCCCACGCGGGGGATACTGAAGCTTTCTTT
.,.,TRBV20-1,TRBJ2-1,CSASGHINYNEQFF,TGCAGTGCCTCGGGACACATTAACTACAATGAGCAGTTCTTC
.,many,TRBV7-3,TRBJ2-1,CASSPEKGGSYNEQFF,TGTGCCAGCAGCCCTGAAAAGGGTGGCTCCTACAATGAGCAGTTCTTC
.,.,TRBV20-1,TRBJ2-3,CSARDSGAQTQYF,TGCAGTGCTAGAGATTCAGGGGCTCAGACGCAGTATTTT
TRBD2,.,TRBV7-9,TRBJ2-1,CASSLRGGFPYNEQFF,TGTGCCAGCAGCCTCCGGGGGGGGTTCCCCTACAATGAGCAGTTCTTC
.,few,TRBV5-1,TRBJ2-1,CASSSLTTGTSYNEQFF,TGCGCCAGCAGTTCCTTGACTACCGGGACCTCCTACAATGAGCAGTTCTTC
.,few,TRBV7-2,TRBJ2-3,CASSLVGGSTDTQYF,TGTGCCAGCAGCTTAGTAGGCGGGAGCACAGATACGCAGTATTTT
TRBD1,.,TRBV7-9,TRBJ1-5,CASSPPGTANQPQHF,TGTGCCAGCAGTCCCCCCGGGACAGCTAATCAGCCCCAGCATTTT
.,.,TRBV12-3/TRBV12-4,TRBJ2-1,CASSLTKGEQFF,TGTGCCAGCAGTTTAACGAAGGGTGAGCAGTTCTTC
.,.,TRBV5-4,TRBJ2-1,CASSPGSWTNEQFF,TGTGCCAGCAGCCCGGGAAGCTGGACCAATGAGCAGTTCTTC
.,.,TRBV7-9,TRBJ2-5,CASSSWVETQYF,TGTGCCAGCAGCAGCTGGGTAGAGACCCAGTACTTC
.,many,TRBV12-3/TRBV12-4,TRBJ1-4,CASSSRQINEKLFF,TGTGCCAGCAGTTCCCGACAGATTAATGAAAAACTGTTTTTT
.,many,TRBV11-2,TRBJ2-1,CASSLDWRVNEQFF,TGTGCCAGCAGCTTGGACTGGAGAGTCAATGAGCAGTTCTTC
.,.,TRBV5-1,TRBJ2-7,CASSSYRVSYEQYF,TGCGCCAGCAGCTCCTACAGGGTCTCCTACGAGCAGTACTTC
TRBD1,few,TRBV5-1,TRBJ2-3,CASSSGQGIDTQYF,TGCGCCAGCAGCTCGGGACAGGGAATAGATACGCAGTATTTT
.,few,TRBV7-9,TRBJ1-4,CASSLSNEKLFF,TGTGCCAGCAGCTTAAGTAATGAAAAACTGTTTTTT
.,.,TRBV20-1,TRBJ1-2,CSAPSGGHINYGYTF,TGCAGTGCTCCCTCTGGGGGACACATAAACTATGGCTACACCTTC
TRBD2,.,TRBV5-1,TRBJ2-3,CASSGGLAGSDTQYF,TGCGCCAGCAGCGGGGGACTAGCGGGATCAGATACGCAGTATTTT
TRBD2,few,TRBV27,TRBJ2-2,CASRKIAGGPGGELFF,TGTGCCAGCAGGAAGATAGCGGGGGGACCCGGTGGGGAGCTGTTTTTT
.,.,TRBV20-1,TRBJ2-3,CSARLESTDTQYF,TGCAGTGCTAGATTGGAAAGCACAGATACGCAGTATTTT
.,.,TRBV18,TRBJ2-2,CASSPRSDGTGELFF,TGTGCCAGCTCACCCCGTTCGGACGGCACCGGGGAGCTGTTTTTT
.,few,TRBV7-3,TRBJ1-1,CASSPGHANTEAFF,TGTGCCAGCAGCCCCGGACACGCGAACACTGAAGCTTTCTTT
.,many,TRBV5-1,TRBJ2-6,CASSLLASGANVLTF,TGCGCCAGCAGCTTGTTGGCCTCTGGGGCCAACGTCCTGACTTTC
.,.,TRBV27,TRBJ1-1,CASSPPLTGEAFF,TGTGCCAGCAGTCCACCCCTGACAGGTGAAGCTTTCTTT
TRBD1,.,TRBV7-2,TRBJ2-2,CASSLERTGSGGELFF,TGTGCCAGCAGCTTGGAACGGACAGGATCAGGCGGGGAGCTGTTTTTT
.,many,TRBV20-1,TRBJ2-5,CSARDPLVGAGETQYF,TGCAGTGCTAGAGATCCCCTAGTGGGGGCGGGTGAGACCCAGTACTTC
.,.,TRBV5-1,TRBJ2-2,CASSLIISGELFF,TGCGCCAGCAGCTTGATCATCTCCGGGGAGCTGTTTTTT
.,.,TRBV29-1,TRBJ2-7,CSVYGGTSYEQYF,TGCAGCGTTTATGGGGGGACCTCCTACGAGCAGTACTTC